Below, one T cell receptor (beta chain) is given with its context. Its target is not known. Regarding time point: week 11, during vaccination. Vaccinated patients received 300 ug of mutant IDH1 20-mer peptide per dose, with topical imiquimod. The donors had new WHO grade 3 or 4 astrocytomas; these were IDH1-mutant and ATRX-lost. These data are taken from a study of a mutant IDH1 vaccine in newly diagnosed glioma. In the study overall: Beginning 4-6 weeks after radiotherapy alone, or with temozolomide cycles, vaccination took place. Findings of the study overall: Whatever changes occurred in top peripheral T cell clonotypes seemed unrelated to pseudoprogression. Patients mounted vaccine-induced immune responses in 93.3% of cases.

Germline trimming cut 4 bases from V and 8 bases from J; bases unmatched to any gene: 11. The CDR3 covers 16 residues. CDR1 is SGHTA and CDR2 is FQGNSA in the germline V gene. The method was immunoSEQ multiplex PCR; TCRdb's version includes in-frame clones alone and lacks a portion of them. The profile shows 55,000 or so clones, more than 85% of them singletons. The chain couples TRBV7-2 to TRBJ2-1; TRBD2 agrees at 10 bases. This specimen consisted of PBMCs, obtained from a glioma patient whose treatment included an IDH1 peptide vaccine. The receptor was derived from a man in his forties or fifties with glioma. The CDR3 coding sequence is TGTGCCAGCAGCTCCCTTGGAGCGGGGGGGCGGGATGAGCAGTTCTTC. Amino acids: CASSSLGAGGRDEQFF.